Below are 17 T cell receptor beta chains sequenced from a single sample in a study of blood T cell repertoires in COVID-19. The protocol was immunoSEQ multiplex PCR, while the TCRdb copy is restricted to in-frame clones and leaves out a portion. The table includes about 40,000 clones, about four fifths detected once. The sequencing sample was made of peripheral blood. Receptor source: a human donor with acute or convalescent COVID-19. The donor label of this sample is uncertain.

The chain recombines TRBV6-5 with TRBJ2-7; TRBD1 matches at 8 bases. J lost 1 base, V lost 6 bases, and 8 bases had no gene match. The CDR3 contains 15 residues. From germline, CDR1 is MNHEY and CDR2 SVGAGI. CDR3: CASSVQGALSYEQYF. DNA of the CDR3: TGTGCCAGCAGCGTGCAGGGGGCTCTTTCCTACGAGCAGTACTTC.

V usage is TRBV19 and J usage is TRBJ1-6, with D possibly TRBD1 on 6 matching bases. Germline V CDR1 and CDR2: LNHDA, SQIVND (reference sequence). V lost 6 bases and J lost 8, with 14 bases in between. This CDR3 has 14 amino acids. The CDR3 sequence: CASSPTYRDSPLHF. The CDR3 DNA is TGTGCCAGTAGCCCGACCTACAGGGATTCACCCCTCCACTTT.

The chain joins TRBV29-1 to TRBJ1-2; no definite D call. Per the germline V gene, CDR1 is SQVTM and CDR2 is ANQGSEA. The V end lost 6 bases, the J end lost 1 base, and 9 bases lay between the germline ends. The CDR3 runs to 12 residues. DNA of the CDR3: TGCAGCGTGGAGACCGTTAACTATGGCTACACCTTC. Amino acids: CSVETVNYGYTF.

This chain links TRBV18 with TRBJ1-4; D perhaps matches TRBD1 (5 bases). The CDR3 is made up of 13 amino acids. CDR1 KGHSH and CDR2 LQKENI come from the germline V gene. V was trimmed by 2 bases and J by 8 bases, leaving 9 bases between them. CDR3: CASSPVQGEKLFF. CDR3 bases: TGTGCCAGCTCACCAGTCCAGGGAGAAAAACTGTTTTTT.

The J gene is TRBJ2-1, the V gene TRBV27, with D perhaps matching TRBD2 (6 bases). The V end was cut by 3 bases, the J end by 9 bases, with 9 bases between. This CDR3 comprises 12 residues. Germline CDR1 and CDR2: MNHEY and SMNVEV (reference sequence). The CDR3 is CASSFGGVEQFF. CDR3 bases: TGTGCCAGCAGTTTCGGAGGGGTTGAGCAGTTCTTC.

This clone was seen just once. CDR3 DNA: TGTGCCAGCAGCAACACAGGGCTTAGCACAGATACGCAGTATTTT. Translation: CASSNTGLSTDTQYF. V usage is TRBV7-3 and J usage is TRBJ2-3; D perhaps matches TRBD1 (6 bases). CDR1 and CDR2 (germline): SGHTA, FQGTGA. This CDR3 is 15 amino acids long. Trimming removed 5 bases at V and 0 bases at J, with 12 bases between. The complete variable domain, with remaining parts taken from reference TRBV7-3 and TRBJ2-3, reads GAGVSQTPSNKVTEKGKYVELRCDPISGHTALYWYRQSLGQGPEFLIYFQGTGAADDSGLPNDRFFAVRPEGSVSTLKIQRTERGDSAVYLCASSNTGLSTDTQYFGPGTRLTVL.

The rearrangement links TRBV28 to TRBJ1-5; 7 positions match TRBD1. V lost 2 bases to trimming and J lost 7 bases; unmatched junction nucleotides: 2. The CDR3 extends over 13 amino acids. Germline CDR1 reads MDHEN; CDR2 reads SYDVKM. CDR3 protein: CASSLGTVQPQHF. The CDR3 DNA reads as TGTGCCAGCAGTTTAGGGACAGTCCAGCCCCAGCATTTT. Full variable domain (outside the CDR3, taken from reference TRBV28 and TRBJ1-5): DVKVTQSSRYLVKRTGEKVFLECVQDMDHENMFWYRQDPGLGLRLIYFSYDVKMKEKGDIPEGYSVSREKKERFSLILESASTNQTSMYLCASSLGTVQPQHFGDGTRLSIL.

V is TRBV12-3 or TRBV12-4 and J is TRBJ2-7; a possible D gene is TRBD2 (5 bases). Trimming took off 5 bases at V and 7 bases at J, with 9 bases between the two ends. The CDR3 covers 11 residues. Here the CDR3 DNA reads TGTGCCAGCAGTCGGACGGGGGAGCAGTACTTC. This codes for CASSRTGEQYF.

The chain uses TRBV20-1 and TRBJ1-5; 7 bases fit TRBD1. The CDR3 consists of 15 residues. The germline CDR1 and CDR2 sequences are DFQATT and SNEGSKA (reference sequence). The ends lost 3 bases at V and 3 bases at J; junction bases unmatched: 8. The CDR3 is CSASFTGTVNQPQHF. The CDR3 nucleotides read TGCAGTGCTAGTTTCACCGGGACAGTCAATCAGCCCCAGCATTTT.

The chain employs TRBV4-1 and TRBJ2-5; 9 nucleotides match TRBD2. The CDR3 totals 18 residues. Per germline, CDR1 MGHRA and CDR2 YSYEKL. V lost 0 bases and J lost 1; bases outside the gene matches: 9. For the CDR3, the DNA is TGCGCCAGCAGCCAAGAGAAGGGCGGCGGGGGGGTCCAAGAGACCCAGTACTTC. This encodes CASSQEKGGGGVQETQYF.

The chain carries TRBV21-1 and TRBJ2-5; TRBD1, the table's D call, was not compared with the DNA. TRBV21-1 corresponds to a pseudogene. CDR3 length equals 15 residues. CDR3 in amino acids: CASSRAGTEQETQYF. The DNA for the CDR3 is TGTGCCAGCAGCAGAGCCGGGACAGAGCAAGAGACCCAGTACTTC.

This rearrangement joins TRBV7-6 to TRBJ1-3; D might be TRBD1 (5 bases). The V end was cut by 1 base, the J end by 0 bases, with 16 bases between. Per the germline V gene, CDR1 is SGHVS and CDR2 is FNYEAQ. The CDR3 totals 18 residues. This chain's CDR3 is CASSLGGPARSSGNTIYF. Written as DNA, the CDR3 is TGTGCCAGCAGCTTAGGGGGCCCAGCCCGTAGCTCTGGAAACACCATATATTTT. Combining the CDR3 with reference TRBV7-6 and TRBJ1-3 gives the whole variable domain GAGVSQSPRYKVTKRGQDVALRCDPISGHVSLYWYRQALGQGPEFLTYFNYEAQQDKSGLPNDRFSAERPEGSISTLTIQRTEQRDSAMYRCASSLGGPARSSGNTIYFGEGSWLTVV.

The chain couples TRBV27 to TRBJ2-1, with D possibly being TRBD2 (5 bases). Germline lookup yields CDR1 MNHEY and CDR2 SMNVEV (reference sequence). The CDR3 is 16 residues long. V was pared by 9 bases and J by 3 bases, with 21 bases between. CDR3 coding DNA: TGTGCCAGTAACGGGCCTACACGGGGTCTCTACAATGAGCAGTTCTTC. It codes for CASNGPTRGLYNEQFF.

This clone was observed a handful of times. The rearrangement joins TRBV7-2 to TRBJ2-1; TRBD2 matches 14 bases. Germline values: CDR1 SGHTA, CDR2 FQGNSA. The CDR3 runs to 16 residues. The J segment lost 10 bases and the V segment lost 5 bases, leaving 10 bases of the junction unmatched. CDR3 loop: CASSTGTSGGLREQFF. CDR3 coding DNA: TGTGCCAGCAGCACCGGGACTAGCGGGGGCTTAAGAGAGCAGTTCTTC.

The rearrangement uses TRBV6-5 and TRBJ1-2, with 10 bases that match TRBD1. The V and J ends lost 7 bases and 8 bases, in that order; junction bases with no gene match: 10. The CDR3 is 14 amino acids. Per the germline V gene, CDR1 is MNHEY and CDR2 is SVGAGI. Written as DNA, the CDR3 is TGTGCCAGCATCTCCGGACAGGGGGTATACGGCTACACCTTC. Amino acids: CASISGQGVYGYTF.

The rearrangement joins TRBV19 to TRBJ2-7; D is possibly TRBD1 (5 bases). V lost 3 bases and J lost 3, with 9 bases in between. CDR3 length: 13 residues. Germline assignment: CDR1 LNHDA and CDR2 SQIVND (reference sequence). DNA of the CDR3: TGTGCCAGTAGTATGGCCAGGGACTACGAGCAGTACTTC. This encodes CASSMARDYEQYF. Filled out from reference TRBV19 and TRBJ2-7, the complete variable domain reads DGGITQSPKYLFRKEGQNVTLSCEQNLNHDAMYWYRQDPGQGLRLIYYSQIVNDFQKGDIAEGYSVSREKKESFPLTVTSAQKNPTAFYLCASSMARDYEQYFGPGTRLTVT.

The V call is TRBV7-3, the J call TRBJ2-3, with TRBD2 identical over 9 bases. The CDR3 runs to 15 residues. V was clipped by 4 bases and J by 5 bases; unmatched bases: 7. Germline V CDR1 and CDR2: SGHTA, FQGTGA. CDR3 nucleotide sequence: TGTGCCAGCAGCTCCCCGACAGCGGGGGGAGATACGCAGTATTTT. Amino acid sequence: CASSSPTAGGDTQYF.